The 29 T cell receptor beta chains below come from one sample, sequenced in a study of CD8+ T cells in alopecia areata. Treatment: oral pan-JAK inhibitor, 5-10 mg twice daily. As the sequencing template, cDNA was produced by extracting RNA and reverse transcribing it. Repertoires were generated with immunoSEQ multiplex PCR, while TCRdb's copy carries only in-frame clones and drops some. The repertoire holds 150,000 to 200,000 clones, with approximately 59% as singletons. The input for sequencing was CD4+ T cells sorted from blood, taken at approximately week 60, from a patient treated with tofacitinib. The receptors stem from a human donor with alopecia areata.

CDR3 in amino acids: CATSPNRGGGYTF. CDR3 DNA: TGTGCCACCAGCCCCAACAGGGGGGGCGGCTACACCTTC. This rearrangement joins TRBV15 to TRBJ1-2, with 8 bases that match TRBD1. Germline CDR1 reads LNHNV; CDR2 reads YYDKDF (reference sequence). There are 13 residues in the CDR3. V lost 5 bases to trimming and J lost 8 bases; unmatched junction nucleotides: 7.

In its sample, this clone was seen a few times. The same CDR3 is also encoded by other DNA sequences in this sample. The J gene is TRBJ2-5, the V gene TRBV18; no clear D. Between the trimmed V and J ends, which lost 3 bases and 5 bases, there was a span of 4 bases. CDR1 KGHSH and CDR2 LQKENI come from the germline V gene. The CDR3 consists of 11 residues. The CDR3 here is CASSPGETQYF. DNA of the CDR3: TGTGCCAGCTCACCGGGGGAGACCCAGTACTTC.

V is TRBV21-1 and J is TRBJ1-1. TRBV21-1 is a recognized pseudogene. The CDR3 is made up of 16 amino acids. The chain's CDR3 is CASTPPEAGMNTEAFF. The CDR3 bases are TGTGCCAGCACCCCCCCCGAGGCAGGAATGAACACTGAAGCTTTCTTT.

With regard to this clone: Other DNA sequences from this sample encode an identical CDR3 as well. The chain is built from TRBV2 and TRBJ2-3, with D unresolved. The V end lost 1 base, the J end lost 6 bases, and 5 bases lay between the germline ends. Germline CDR1 SNHLY, CDR2 FYNNEI. The CDR3 consists of 12 residues. CDR3 bases: TGTGCCAGCAGTGAAGTAGTGGATACGCAGTATTTT. Protein product: CASSEVVDTQYF.

The V gene is TRBV15, the J gene TRBJ1-4; D uncertain. From germline, CDR1 is LNHNV and CDR2 YYDKDF (reference sequence). V lost 0 bases and J 8 bases, leaving 13 bases between the germline ends. CDR3 length: 15 amino acids. DNA of the CDR3: TGTGCCACCAGCAGAGAAAGATCAACGGGGGAAAAACTGTTTTTT. Protein: CATSRERSTGEKLFF.

This clone has a single count. The chain links TRBV30 to TRBJ2-5; D might be TRBD2 (7 bases). Germline V CDR1 and CDR2: GTSNPN, SVGIG (reference sequence). This CDR3 spans 15 amino acids. V gave up 2 bases and J gave up 5 bases, with 18 bases separating them. CDR3 nucleotide sequence: TGTGCCTGGAGTCCCGGGGGAGGGGGACGGGAGACCCAGTACTTC. Translating gives CAWSPGGGGRETQYF.

The rearrangement uses TRBV6-5 and TRBJ2-7; TRBD1 agrees at 9 bases. Germline lookup yields CDR1 MNHEY and CDR2 SVGAGI. J gave up 3 bases and V 6 bases, and 0 bases lay outside the gene matches. The CDR3 runs to 12 residues. The CDR3 nucleotides are TGTGCCAGCAGGGACAGGGGCTACGAGCAGTACTTC. It codes for CASRDRGYEQYF.

The chain recombines TRBV29-1 with TRBJ2-7; either TRBD1 or TRBD2 may supply D (5 bases each). Germline-derived CDR1 and CDR2 are SQVTM and ANQGSEA. This CDR3 comprises 13 residues. Trimming took off 5 bases at V and 4 bases at J, with 15 bases between the two ends. The CDR3 sequence: CSVRGRTAYEQYF. CDR3 in DNA: TGCAGCGTTCGGGGACGAACCGCTTACGAGCAGTACTTC.

The chain links TRBV30 to TRBJ1-6, with 10 bases matching TRBD1. Germline-derived CDR1 and CDR2 are GTSNPN and SVGIG (reference sequence). Unmatched junction bases numbered 13, after V lost 3 bases and J lost 8 bases. This CDR3 has 17 amino acids. The CDR3 loop is CAWRATLGTGVYSPLHF. The CDR3 region has the DNA TGTGCCTGGAGAGCTACTCTCGGGACAGGGGTCTATTCACCCCTCCACTTT.

The chain carries TRBV29-1 and TRBJ2-4; the D is unclear. Between the trimmed V and J ends, which lost 5 bases and 1 base, there was a span of 6 bases. This CDR3 is 12 amino acids long. From germline, CDR1 is SQVTM and CDR2 ANQGSEA. For the CDR3, the DNA is TGCAGCGTTAGGAAGGCCAAAAACATTCAGTACTTC. It encodes CSVRKAKNIQYF.

The genes are TRBV27 and TRBJ2-4; 7 nucleotides align to TRBD1. V lost 5 bases, J lost 10 bases, and 17 bases stayed unmatched. Germline loops: CDR1 MNHEY, CDR2 SMNVEV (reference sequence). The CDR3 consists of 16 residues. In DNA, the CDR3 is TGTGCCAGCAGTCCCATCGACAGGGCGGTCTTAGGGATTCAGTACTTC. Translated: CASSPIDRAVLGIQYF.

Only a few counts were recorded for this clone. V and J are TRBV5-5 and TRBJ2-3, with 7 bases lining up with TRBD2. CDR1 and CDR2 from the germline V gene are SGHKS and YYEKEE (reference sequence). This CDR3 is built from 16 residues. After removal of 0 bases from V and 1 base from J, the junction contained 5 bases not matched to a gene. The CDR3 bases are TGTGCCAGCAGCTTGGGGCCCAGCGGGGGCACAGATACGCAGTATTTT. Encoded protein: CASSLGPSGGTDTQYF. The whole variable domain, filled in from reference TRBV5-5 and TRBJ2-3, reads DAGVTQSPTHLIKTRGQQVTLRCSPISGHKSVSWYQQVLGQGPQFIFQYYEKEERGRGNFPDRFSARQFPNYSSELNVNALLLGDSALYLCASSLGPSGGTDTQYFGPGTRLTVL.

The rearrangement links TRBV4-1 to TRBJ1-2; D remains ambiguous. V lost 4 bases, J lost 2 bases, and 14 bases lay in between. This CDR3 is built from 15 residues. Germline V gene sequence: CDR1 MGHRA, CDR2 YSYEKL. CDR3 protein: CASSPQKNTNYGYTF. CDR3 DNA sequence: TGCGCCAGCAGCCCCCAGAAGAACACCAACTATGGCTACACCTTC.

The CDR3 DNA follows: TGTGCCAGTAGGACGGGACTAGCGGTAGTCGATGAGCAGTTCTTC. Translation: CASRTGLAVVDEQFF. The rearrangement links TRBV19 to TRBJ2-1; 11 nucleotides match TRBD2. The J segment lost 8 bases and the V segment lost 6 bases, leaving 9 bases of the junction unmatched. The CDR3 sequence is 15 residues long. The germline gives CDR1 LNHDA, CDR2 SQIVND (reference sequence).

The chain uses TRBV6-1 and TRBJ1-6, with TRBD1 matching 8 bases. CDR1 is MNHNS and CDR2 is SASEGT in the germline V gene. CDR3 length equals 14 residues. J lost 6 bases, V lost 6 bases, and 4 bases had no gene match. The CDR3 spells CASSLGQGNSPLHF. CDR3 in DNA: TGTGCCAGCAGCCTTGGACAGGGTAATTCACCCCTCCACTTT.

The rearrangement links TRBV25-1 to TRBJ1-5; weak D call: TRBD1 (5 bases). Deletions cut 5 bases from V and 2 bases from J, with 10 bases between. The CDR3 loop spans 14 amino acids. CDR1 and CDR2 (germline): MGHDK, SYGVNS. CDR3 bases: TGTGCCAGCAGTTGGGGGAGCGGCAATCAGCCCCAGCATTTT. Protein sequence: CASSWGSGNQPQHF.

Note on this clone: The same CDR3 is also encoded by other DNA sequences in this sample. V gene TRBV29-1 combines with J gene TRBJ2-7, with D unresolved. The V and J ends lost 5 bases and 3 bases respectively, with 8 bases between them. The CDR3 is 11 residues long. Germline-derived CDR1 and CDR2 are SQVTM and ANQGSEA. The CDR3 region is CSVTDGYEQYF. The CDR3 nucleotides read TGCAGCGTTACCGACGGCTACGAGCAGTACTTC.

This clone was detected a few times. This chain joins TRBV5-1 and TRBJ2-7, with TRBD2 matching over 8 bases. Germline CDR1 SGHRS, CDR2 YFSETQ. V gave up 5 bases and J gave up 2 bases; unmatched junction bases: 9. This CDR3 is built from 15 residues. CDR3 bases: TGCGCCAGCAGAGCGGGAGCCGGGCGTACCTACGAGCAGTACTTC. This encodes CASRAGAGRTYEQYF.

The J gene is TRBJ2-1, the V gene TRBV30; a weak D match, TRBD2 (6 bases). The length of the CDR3 is 20 residues. The V end lost 4 bases, the J end lost 0 bases, and 28 bases lay between the germline ends. From germline, CDR1 is GTSNPN and CDR2 SVGIG (reference sequence). The CDR3 sequence is CAWNSVAGGETLSSYNEQFF. For the CDR3, the DNA is TGTGCCTGGAATTCCGTGGCGGGCGGGGAAACCCTCAGCTCCTACAATGAGCAGTTCTTC.

In DNA form, the CDR3 reads TGCGCCACCTTTGACAGTGCCAACACCGGGGAGCTGTTTTTT. This sequence encodes CATFDSANTGELFF. The genes are TRBV5-1 and TRBJ2-2, with D possibly TRBD1 on 5 matching bases. CDR1 is SGHRS, CDR2 YFSETQ, per germline. The ends were cut back, 9 bases at V and 2 bases at J, with 14 bases in the middle. This CDR3 is 14 amino acids long.

The gene calls are TRBV4-1 and TRBJ1-5; D might be TRBD1 (5 bases). Deletions cut 1 base from V and 0 bases from J, with 10 bases between. Germline-derived CDR1 and CDR2 are MGHRA and YSYEKL. The CDR3 spans 16 residues. CDR3 sequence: CASSQVGAYSNQPQHF. The CDR3 nucleotides are TGCGCCAGCAGCCAAGTAGGGGCCTATAGCAATCAGCCCCAGCATTTT.

This chain joins TRBV5-4 and TRBJ1-2; 7 positions agree with TRBD1. CDR1 is SGHNT, CDR2 YYREEE, per germline (reference sequence). V shed 5 bases and J 8 bases; nucleotides not matched to a gene: 12. The CDR3 loop spans 14 amino acids. The CDR3 reads CASRGGGASGGYTF. In nucleotides, the CDR3 is TGTGCCAGCAGGGGAGGGGGCGCATCTGGCGGCTACACCTTC. Using reference TRBV5-4 and TRBJ1-2 for the parts outside the CDR3, the full variable domain is ETGVTQSPTHLIKTRGQQVTLRCSSQSGHNTVSWYQQALGQGPQFIFQYYREEENGRGNFPPRFSGLQFPNYSSELNVNALELDDSALYLCASRGGGASGGYTFGSGTRLTVV.

V is TRBV2 and J is TRBJ1-1; tentative D call: TRBD1 (5 bases). V was pared by 4 bases and J by 7 bases, with 10 bases between. This CDR3 is built from 12 residues. CDR1 is SNHLY, CDR2 FYNNEI, per germline. DNA for the CDR3: TGTGCCAGCAGTGTGAGGGGAAATGAAGCTTTCTTT. Its protein is CASSVRGNEAFF.

This clone was seen more than once but under ten times. The CDR3 is CASRGAGRNTEAFF. As DNA, the CDR3 is TGCGCCAGCAGGGGGGCAGGGAGGAACACTGAAGCTTTCTTT. The chain employs TRBV5-1 and TRBJ1-1; tentative D call: TRBD1 (6 bases). The CDR3 runs to 14 residues. Germline lookup yields CDR1 SGHRS and CDR2 YFSETQ. V was cut by 5 bases and J by 1 base, with 12 bases left in between.

The chain couples TRBV29-1 to TRBJ2-1; D is unresolved. The CDR3 covers 15 residues. Germline V CDR1 and CDR2: SQVTM, ANQGSEA. The V and J ends lost 4 bases and 6 bases respectively, with 19 bases between them. The CDR3 here is CSVVQQKPKSNEQFF. The DNA for the CDR3 is TGCAGCGTTGTTCAGCAGAAACCCAAATCCAATGAGCAGTTCTTC.

The chain has TRBV5-6 and TRBJ2-2; D is ambiguous. The CDR3 totals 12 residues. Trimming stripped 4 bases from V and 6 bases from J, with 7 bases between. CDR1 is SGHDT and CDR2 is YYEEEE in the germline V gene. CDR3 region: CASSPGAGELFF. The CDR3 DNA reads as TGTGCCAGCAGCCCCGGAGCCGGGGAGCTGTTTTTT.

The genes are TRBV4-1 and TRBJ2-5, with D unclear. The germline V gene encodes CDR1 MGHRA and CDR2 YSYEKL. Trimming removed 0 bases at V and 3 bases at J, with 5 bases between. The CDR3 extends over 13 amino acids. CDR3 sequence reads: CASSQDVKETQYF. In nucleotides, the CDR3 is TGCGCCAGCAGCCAAGATGTCAAAGAGACCCAGTACTTC.

This clone appeared once. The gene calls are TRBV7-9 and TRBJ2-6, with 9 bases lining up with TRBD1. Per the germline V gene, CDR1 is SEHNR and CDR2 is FQNEAQ (reference sequence). The junction had 13 bases not matched to a gene; V was cut back by 5 bases and J by 2 bases. The CDR3 has 19 amino acids. CDR3 coding DNA: TGTGCCAGCAGCCCGACCCGGGACAGGGAGTTGGCTGGGGCCAACGTCCTGACTTTC. Translating it yields CASSPTRDRELAGANVLTF.

This clone was found once. This chain joins TRBV5-1 and TRBJ2-3; D not certain. The V gene's germline CDR1 is SGHRS and CDR2 YFSETQ. The CDR3 consists of 14 residues. Trimming pared 0 bases from V and 4 bases from J, leaving 9 bases between. The CDR3 sequence: CASSLERLPDTQYF. CDR3 sequence (DNA): TGCGCCAGCAGCTTGGAACGGTTGCCAGATACGCAGTATTTT. Using reference TRBV5-1 and TRBJ2-3 for the parts outside the CDR3, the full variable domain is KAGVTQTPRYLIKTRGQQVTLSCSPISGHRSVSWYQQTPGQGLQFLFEYFSETQRNKGNFPGRFSGRQFSNSRSEMNVSTLELGDSALYLCASSLERLPDTQYFGPGTRLTVL.